This T cell receptor (beta chain) stems from a study of blood T cell repertoires in COVID-19. Study-wide context: Material from acute and convalescent COVID-19 was sourced from the United States, Italy and Spain. Sample material is recorded as cDNA or gDNA derived from T cells, B-cell-depleted T cells, or PBMCs.

Per the original methods: From reference gene primer amplification, estimates of nucleated cell counts were derived. Profiled with immunoSEQ multiplex PCR; TCRdb holds only in-frame clones, not every one. The DNA gave D and trimming, while V, J and clone size come from that table. The data contain approximately 150,000 clones, over 80% of them seen just once; the ten biggest clones take up around 0.91%. This CDR3 spans 14 amino acids. V was cut by 3 bases and J by 4 bases, with 12 bases left in between. Germline V lookup: CDR1 SGHDN, CDR2 FVKESK. The chain employs TRBV14 and TRBJ2-5; D unclear. The receptor was isolated from a woman in her fifties or sixties with acute or convalescent COVID-19. Sequenced material: peripheral blood. The CDR3 nucleotides read TGTGCCAGCAGCCAGAGGTTAATAGGAGAGACCCAGTACTTC. Residues: CASSQRLIGETQYF.